These T cell receptor beta chains were read from a single sample in a study of CD8 T cells in ankylosing spondylitis. TCRdb fed the 5' RACE reads into MiXCR, producing one record per CDR3 protein. The sample carries 180,000 or so distinct CDR3 sequences, around 10% recorded once. The sample was blood, either unsorted or a sorted T cell fraction (not recorded which). The receptors shown here come from a male donor with ankylosing spondylitis or in good health (not recorded which). The CDR3 runs from the conserved cysteine through the conserved F or W. The D gene is left open where the match is weak.

-	14	TRBV15	CATSSGTTSYEQYF
TRBD2	15	TRBV20-1	CSARGERGASALQYF
TRBD2	16	TRBV7-2	CASSLTGGSYQETQYF
-	14	TRBV12-3/TRBV12-4	CASNRKLLGGELFF
TRBD2	17	TRBV4-1	CASSQAPTSGFYNEQFF
-	10	TRBV29-1	CSVAMGEQYF
-	14	TRBV6-5	CASSYRQNQETQYF
TRBD2	14	TRBV20-1	CSASGRGASYEQYF
TRBD1	16	TRBV6-2/TRBV6-3	CASRTPGQVYLYEQYF
TRBD1	15	TRBV28	CASRTGGHRLETQYF
-	15	TRBV5-1	CASSLVAQGHYGYTF
-	15	TRBV2	CASSEERDGNTEAFF
-	16	TRBV2	CASSGGRRGLTDTQYF
TRBD2	17	TRBV7-9	CASSPRTSFGGTDTQYF
TRBD1	16	TRBV10-3	CAISRGDSSREETQYF
-	14	TRBV5-1	CASSLEGDAYEQYF
-	15	TRBV11-2	CASSLSGLGRERLFF
TRBD2	21	TRBV4-1	CASSQRSPTLGTSGSQETQYF
-	13	TRBV6-1	CASSPDREAEAFF
TRBD2	17	TRBV5-1	CASSPGLAGGPRETQYF
-	15	TRBV5-6	CASSLGRKSMYEAFF
TRBD2	19	TRBV28	CASSSVPPRASGRAYEQFF